A selection of T cell receptor beta chains follows, all from one sample in a study of patients and donors after allogeneic stem cell transplantation. TCRdb recomputed calls from the RT-PCR reads with MiXCR, one row per CDR3 protein. The sample shows 20,000 or so distinct CDR3 sequences, around 29% of them seen only once. Source material: blood, either unsorted or a sorted T cell fraction (not recorded which). The receptor set was obtained from a human donor who was either an allogeneic HSCT recipient or a stem cell or donor lymphocyte infusion donor (not recorded which). It is not recorded whose cells these are; they may come from a transplant donor. CDR3s include the opening cysteine and the closing phenylalanine or tryptophan. D genes are given only for firm matches. Rows may omit the clone size; those that give it use once, few, many or a size class.

D gene	V gene	clone size	J gene	CDR3 DNA	CDR3 protein
TRBD1	TRBV7-2	few	TRBJ2-5	TGTGCCAGCAGAAAGGGACAGCTAGAGACCCAGTACTTC	CASRKGQLETQYF
.	TRBV7-2	few	TRBJ1-1	TGTGCCAGCAGCTTACCCTGGGGGGGATTGGACACTGAAGCTTTCTTT	CASSLPWGGLDTEAFF
TRBD1	TRBV20-1	.	TRBJ1-1	TGCAGTGCTAGAGCGGGACAGGCAACCCCCAACACTGAAGCTTTCTTT	CSARAGQATPNTEAFF
.	TRBV25-1	.	TRBJ1-6	TGTGCCAGCAGTGAAAGACATCTAAACTCCTATAATTCACCCCTCCACTTT	CASSERHLNSYNSPLHF
TRBD1	TRBV28	.	TRBJ2-1	TGTGCCAGCAGGGGGGACAGGGGGACGTACAATGAGCAGTTCTTC	CASRGDRGTYNEQFF
TRBD1	TRBV28	once	TRBJ2-3	TGTGCCAGCGGCCAGGGGGGCACAGATACGCAGTATTTT	CASGQGGTDTQYF
.	TRBV6-6	.	TRBJ2-3	TGTGCCAGCAGTTACCCCCCTGCAGATACGCAGTATTTT	CASSYPPADTQYF
.	TRBV10-3	many	TRBJ1-2	TGTGCCATCAGCCCCGCGGGATCTAACTATGGCTACACCTTC	CAISPAGSNYGYTF
.	TRBV5-8	.	TRBJ1-2	TGTGCCAGCAGCTCCCCGGGCCCCCTCCCTAACTATGGCTACACCTTC	CASSSPGPLPNYGYTF
.	TRBV7-9	many	TRBJ1-1	TGTGCCAGCAGCTTCTGGACAGATAACACTGAAGCTTTCTTT	CASSFWTDNTEAFF
.	TRBV6-6	.	TRBJ1-5	TGTGCCAGCGAGGGGTATAGCAATCAGCCCCAGCATTTT	CASEGYSNQPQHF
TRBD1	TRBV28	.	TRBJ2-5	TGTGCCAGCACCCTCGACAGGGTGAGAGAGACCCAGTACTTC	CASTLDRVRETQYF